This section outlines one TCR beta chain sequence together with its context. This sample stems from a study of CD8 T cells in Susac syndrome. This CDR3 is 14 amino acids long. Germline-derived CDR1 and CDR2 are SGHDT and YYEEEE. Germline trimming cut 1 base from V and 6 bases from J; bases unmatched to any gene: 2. Random-hexamer reverse transcription was applied to about 0.45 to 1 ug RNA. One entry per CDR3 protein, called by TCRdb with MiXCR from the immunoSEQ multiplex PCR reads. The table shows roughly 150,000 distinct CDR3 sequences, with over 85% occurring only once. The receptor was isolated from a human donor with multiple sclerosis. Source material: CD8+ T cells from PBMCs. The V gene is TRBV5-6, the J gene TRBJ2-7, with 12 nucleotides matching TRBD1. The CDR3 DNA sequence: TGTGCCAGCAGCTTGTGGGACAGGGGGCGCGAGCAGTACTTC. This sequence encodes CASSLWDRGREQYF.